The clone carrying this T cell receptor (beta chain) was counted only a few times. Its antigen is as yet unknown. The data were taken from a study of response to subunit inactivated influenza vaccine. Study outcomes and limitations: After each seasonal influenza vaccination, few new T cells are recruited, the authors suggested.

This CDR3 is 16 amino acids long. V lost 0 bases and J 2 bases, leaving 10 bases between the germline ends. Germline CDR1 reads LGHNA; CDR2 reads YSLEER. One entry per CDR3 protein, called by TCRdb with MiXCR from the RT-PCR reads. This sample yields over 400,000 distinct CDR3 sequences, of which 11% are seen a single time; about 12% belongs to the top ten. The TCR sequence derives from a man aged 45 to 65 who received an inactivated influenza vaccine. This chain links TRBV4-3 with TRBJ1-4, with a weak D call TRBD1 (6 bases). Sample: PBMCs from blood, taken around seven weeks after vaccination. CDR3 sequence: CASSQDPGVTNEKLFF. CDR3 nucleotides: TGCGCCAGCAGCCAAGATCCAGGGGTCACTAATGAAAAACTGTTTTTT.